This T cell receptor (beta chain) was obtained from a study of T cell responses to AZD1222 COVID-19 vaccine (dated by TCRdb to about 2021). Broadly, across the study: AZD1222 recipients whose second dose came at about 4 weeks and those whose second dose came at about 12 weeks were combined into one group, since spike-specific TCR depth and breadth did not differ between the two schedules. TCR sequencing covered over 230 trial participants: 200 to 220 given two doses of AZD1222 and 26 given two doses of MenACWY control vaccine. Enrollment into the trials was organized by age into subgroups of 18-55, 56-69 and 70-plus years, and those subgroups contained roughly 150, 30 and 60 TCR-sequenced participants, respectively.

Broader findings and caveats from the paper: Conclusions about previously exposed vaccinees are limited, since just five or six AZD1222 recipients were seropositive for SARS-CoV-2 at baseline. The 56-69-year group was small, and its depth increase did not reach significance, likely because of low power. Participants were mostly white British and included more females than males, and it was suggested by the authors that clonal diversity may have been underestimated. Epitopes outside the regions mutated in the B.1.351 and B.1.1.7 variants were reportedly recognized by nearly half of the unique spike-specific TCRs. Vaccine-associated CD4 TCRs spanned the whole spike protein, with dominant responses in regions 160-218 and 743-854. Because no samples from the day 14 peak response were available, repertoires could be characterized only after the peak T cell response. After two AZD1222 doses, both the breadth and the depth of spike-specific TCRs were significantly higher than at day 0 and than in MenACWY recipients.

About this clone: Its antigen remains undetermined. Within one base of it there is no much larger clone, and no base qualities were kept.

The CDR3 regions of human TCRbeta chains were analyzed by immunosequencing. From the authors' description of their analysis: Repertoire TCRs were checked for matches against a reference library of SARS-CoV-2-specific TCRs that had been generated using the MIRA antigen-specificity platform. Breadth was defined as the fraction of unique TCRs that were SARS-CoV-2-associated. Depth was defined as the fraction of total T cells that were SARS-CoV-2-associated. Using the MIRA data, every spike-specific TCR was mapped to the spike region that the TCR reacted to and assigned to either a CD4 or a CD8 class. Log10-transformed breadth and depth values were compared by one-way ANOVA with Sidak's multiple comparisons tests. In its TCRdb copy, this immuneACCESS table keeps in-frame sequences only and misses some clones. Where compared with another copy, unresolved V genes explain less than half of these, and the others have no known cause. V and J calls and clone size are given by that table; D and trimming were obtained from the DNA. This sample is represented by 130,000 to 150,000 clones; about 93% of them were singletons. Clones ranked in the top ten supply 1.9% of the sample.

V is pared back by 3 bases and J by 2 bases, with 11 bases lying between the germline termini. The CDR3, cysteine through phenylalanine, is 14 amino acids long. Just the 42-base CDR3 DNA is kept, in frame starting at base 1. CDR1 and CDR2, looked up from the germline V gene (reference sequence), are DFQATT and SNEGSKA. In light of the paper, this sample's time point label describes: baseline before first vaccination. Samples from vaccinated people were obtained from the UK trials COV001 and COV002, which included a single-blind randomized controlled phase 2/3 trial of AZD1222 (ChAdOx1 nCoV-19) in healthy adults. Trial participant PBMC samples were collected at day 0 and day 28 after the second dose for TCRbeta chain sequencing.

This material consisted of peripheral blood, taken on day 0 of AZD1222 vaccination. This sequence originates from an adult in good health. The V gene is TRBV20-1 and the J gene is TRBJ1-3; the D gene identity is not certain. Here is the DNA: TGCAGTGCTAGTAGTCGTACGCCTGGAAACACCATATATTTT. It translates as CSASSRTPGNTIYF.